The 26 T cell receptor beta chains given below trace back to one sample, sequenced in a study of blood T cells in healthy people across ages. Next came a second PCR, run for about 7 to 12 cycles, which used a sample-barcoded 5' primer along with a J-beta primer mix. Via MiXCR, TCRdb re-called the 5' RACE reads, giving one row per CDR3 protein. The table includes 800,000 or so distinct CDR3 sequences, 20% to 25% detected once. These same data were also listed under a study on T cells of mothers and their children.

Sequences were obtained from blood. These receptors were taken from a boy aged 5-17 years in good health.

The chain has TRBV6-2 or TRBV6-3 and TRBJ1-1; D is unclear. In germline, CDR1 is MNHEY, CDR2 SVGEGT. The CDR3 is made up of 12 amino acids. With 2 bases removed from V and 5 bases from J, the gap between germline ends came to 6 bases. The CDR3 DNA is TGTGCCAGCAGTTACGGCTCTACTGAAGCTTTCTTT. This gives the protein CASSYGSTEAFF.

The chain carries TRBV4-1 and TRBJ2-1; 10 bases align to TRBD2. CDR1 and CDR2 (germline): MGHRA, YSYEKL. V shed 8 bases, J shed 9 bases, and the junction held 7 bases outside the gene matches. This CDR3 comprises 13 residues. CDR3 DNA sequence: TGCGCCAGCGCGCCTAGCGGGAGCGCTGAGCAGTTCTTC. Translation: CASAPSGSAEQFF.

The CDR3 reads CASSSTVTNYGYTF. CDR3 in DNA: TGTGCCAGCAGCTCAACAGTGACTAACTATGGCTACACCTTC. The chain combines TRBV7-8 with TRBJ1-2; D ambiguous. The V end was cut by 4 bases, the J end by 0 bases, with 9 bases between. Germline V gives CDR1 SGHVS, CDR2 FQNEAQ. The CDR3 length is 14 residues. Looking up the rest from reference TRBV7-8 and TRBJ1-2 gives the full variable domain: GAGVSQSPRYKVAKRGQDVALRCDPISGHVSLFWYQQALGQGPEFLTYFQNEAQLDKSGLPSDRFFAERPEGSVSTLKIQRTQQEDSAVYLCASSSTVTNYGYTFGSGTRLTVV.

The CDR3 here is CACAVDGDQPQHF. The DNA of the CDR3 is TGTGCCTGCGCAGTGGACGGAGACCAGCCCCAGCATTTT. The chain recombines TRBV19 with TRBJ1-5; unclear D gene. Germline-derived CDR1 and CDR2 are LNHDA and SQIVND (reference sequence). V lost 11 bases to trimming and J lost 7 bases, with 18 bases between them. CDR3 length equals 13 residues. Full variable domain (remainder filled in from reference TRBV19 and TRBJ1-5): DGGITQSPKYLFRKEGQNVTLSCEQNLNHDAMYWYRQDPGQGLRLIYYSQIVNDFQKGDIAEGYSVSREKKESFPLTVTSAQKNPTAFYLCACAVDGDQPQHFGDGTRLSIL.

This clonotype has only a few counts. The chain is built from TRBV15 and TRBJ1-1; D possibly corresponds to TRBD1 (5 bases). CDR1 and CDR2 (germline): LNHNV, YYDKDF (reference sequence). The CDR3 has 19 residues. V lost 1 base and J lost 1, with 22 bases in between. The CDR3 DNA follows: TGTGCCACCAGCAGAGGGGGGTGGGATTATGCGACAACGAACACTGAAGCTTTCTTT. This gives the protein CATSRGGWDYATTNTEAFF. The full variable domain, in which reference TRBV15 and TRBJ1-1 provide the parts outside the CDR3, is DAMVIQNPRYQVTQFGKPVTLSCSQTLNHNVMYWYQQKSSQAPKLLFHYYDKDFNNEADTPDNFQSRRPNTSFCFLDIRSPGLGDTAMYLCATSRGGWDYATTNTEAFFGQGTRLTVV.

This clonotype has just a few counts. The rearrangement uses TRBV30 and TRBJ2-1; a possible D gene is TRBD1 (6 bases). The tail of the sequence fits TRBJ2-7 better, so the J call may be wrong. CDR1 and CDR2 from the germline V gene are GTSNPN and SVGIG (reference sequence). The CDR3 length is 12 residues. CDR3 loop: CALGALSYEQYF. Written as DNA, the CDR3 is TGTGCCCTGGGGGCCCTCTCCTACGAGCAGTACTTC.

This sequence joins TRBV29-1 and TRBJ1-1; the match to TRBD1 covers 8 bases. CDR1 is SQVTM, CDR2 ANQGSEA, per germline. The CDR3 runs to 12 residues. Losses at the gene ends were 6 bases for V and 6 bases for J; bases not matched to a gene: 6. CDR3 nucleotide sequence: TGCAGCGTGGCAACAGGGGGATCTGAAGCTTTCTTT. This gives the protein CSVATGGSEAFF.

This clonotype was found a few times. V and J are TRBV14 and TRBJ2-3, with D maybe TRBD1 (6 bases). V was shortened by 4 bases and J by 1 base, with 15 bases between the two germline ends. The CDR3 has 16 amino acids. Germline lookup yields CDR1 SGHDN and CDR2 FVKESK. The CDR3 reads CASSLRQVRGTDTQYF. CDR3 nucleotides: TGTGCCAGCAGCCTCCGACAGGTCCGGGGCACAGATACGCAGTATTTT.

The CDR3 loop reads CASSSGRYYGYTF. The CDR3 nucleotides read TGCGCCAGCAGCTCCGGGCGCTACTATGGCTACACCTTC. The chain uses TRBV4-3 and TRBJ1-2; D is ambiguous. The CDR3 has 13 residues. Trimming took off 5 bases at V and 3 bases at J, with 10 bases between the two ends. From germline, CDR1 is LGHNA and CDR2 YSLEER.

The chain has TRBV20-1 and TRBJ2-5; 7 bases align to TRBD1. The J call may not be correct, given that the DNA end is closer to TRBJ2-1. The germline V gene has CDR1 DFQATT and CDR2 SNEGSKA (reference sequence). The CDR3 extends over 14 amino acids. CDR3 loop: CSAYPGTAYNEQFF. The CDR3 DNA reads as TGCAGTGCTTATCCTGGGACAGCTTACAATGAGCAGTTCTTC.

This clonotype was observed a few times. CDR3 DNA: TGTGCCAGCAGTGAAGCGCTGAGGGCTGGGGCCAACGTCCTGACTTTC. Residues: CASSEALRAGANVLTF. The chain combines TRBV2 with TRBJ2-6; possible D gene TRBD2, 5 bases. In germline, CDR1 is SNHLY, CDR2 FYNNEI. Trimming stripped 0 bases from V and 2 bases from J, with 8 bases between. The CDR3 consists of 16 residues.

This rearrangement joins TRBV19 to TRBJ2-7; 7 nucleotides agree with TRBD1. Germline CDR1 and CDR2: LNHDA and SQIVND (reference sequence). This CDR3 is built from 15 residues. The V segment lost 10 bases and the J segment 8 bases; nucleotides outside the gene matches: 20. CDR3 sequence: CANHAIGTAELKQYF. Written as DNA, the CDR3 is TGTGCCAACCATGCCATCGGGACAGCAGAATTAAAGCAGTACTTC.

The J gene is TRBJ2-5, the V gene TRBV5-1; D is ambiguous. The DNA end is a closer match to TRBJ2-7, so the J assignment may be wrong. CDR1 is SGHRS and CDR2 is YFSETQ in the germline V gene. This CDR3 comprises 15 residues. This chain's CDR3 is CASSLEPGFTYEQYF. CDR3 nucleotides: TGCGCCAGCAGCTTGGAACCGGGCTTCACCTACGAGCAGTACTTC.

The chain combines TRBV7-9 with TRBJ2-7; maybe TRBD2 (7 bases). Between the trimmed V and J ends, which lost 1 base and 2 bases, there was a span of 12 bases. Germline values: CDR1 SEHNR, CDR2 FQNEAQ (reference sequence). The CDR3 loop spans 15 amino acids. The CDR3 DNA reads TGTGCCAGCAGCTTAGAGGGAGGGGGACCCTACGAGCAGTACTTC. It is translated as CASSLEGGGPYEQYF.

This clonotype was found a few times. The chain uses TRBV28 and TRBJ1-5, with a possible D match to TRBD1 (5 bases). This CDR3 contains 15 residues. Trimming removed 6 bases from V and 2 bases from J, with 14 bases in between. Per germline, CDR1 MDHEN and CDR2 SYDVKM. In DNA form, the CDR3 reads TGTGCCAGCAGCCTATCCGGGACGGGCAATCAGCCCCAGCATTTT. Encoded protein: CASSLSGTGNQPQHF.

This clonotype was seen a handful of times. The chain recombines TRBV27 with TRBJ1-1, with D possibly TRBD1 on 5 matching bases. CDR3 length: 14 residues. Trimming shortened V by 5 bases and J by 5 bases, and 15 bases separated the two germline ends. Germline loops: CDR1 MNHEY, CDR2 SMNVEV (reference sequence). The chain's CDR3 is CASSKGTLGTEAFF. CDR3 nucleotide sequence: TGTGCCAGCAGTAAGGGGACCTTGGGGACTGAAGCTTTCTTT.

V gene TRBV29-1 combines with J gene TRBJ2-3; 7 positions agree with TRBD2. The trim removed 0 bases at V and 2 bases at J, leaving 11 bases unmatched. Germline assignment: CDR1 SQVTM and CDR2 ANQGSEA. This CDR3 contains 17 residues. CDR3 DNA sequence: TGCAGCGTTGAAGATCCTTTTGGAGGGACTAACACAGATACGCAGTATTTT. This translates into CSVEDPFGGTNTDTQYF.

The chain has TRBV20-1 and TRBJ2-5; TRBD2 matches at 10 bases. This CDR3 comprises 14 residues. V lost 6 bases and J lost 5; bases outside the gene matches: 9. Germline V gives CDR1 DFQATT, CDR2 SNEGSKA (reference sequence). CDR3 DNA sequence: TGCAGTGCAACCGGGCTAGCGGGGGTGGAGACCCAGTACTTC. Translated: CSATGLAGVETQYF.

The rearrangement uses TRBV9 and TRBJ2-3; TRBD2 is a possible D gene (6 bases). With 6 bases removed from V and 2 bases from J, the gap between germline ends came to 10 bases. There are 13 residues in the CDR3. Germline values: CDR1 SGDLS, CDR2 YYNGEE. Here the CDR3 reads CASNQRATDTQYF. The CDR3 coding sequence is TGTGCCAGCAACCAGCGGGCCACAGATACGCAGTATTTT.

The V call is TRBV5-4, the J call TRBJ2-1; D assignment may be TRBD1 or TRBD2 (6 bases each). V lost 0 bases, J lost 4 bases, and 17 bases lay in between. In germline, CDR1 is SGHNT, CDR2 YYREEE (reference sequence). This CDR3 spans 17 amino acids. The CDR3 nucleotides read TGTGCCAGCAGCTTGGTCCCTACGGGGGCAGATTACAATGAGCAGTTCTTC. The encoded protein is CASSLVPTGADYNEQFF.

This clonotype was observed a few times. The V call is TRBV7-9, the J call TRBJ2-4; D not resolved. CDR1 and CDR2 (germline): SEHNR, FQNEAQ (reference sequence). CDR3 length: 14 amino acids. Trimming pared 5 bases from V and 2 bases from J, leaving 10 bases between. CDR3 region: CASSAPESKNIQYF. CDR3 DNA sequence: TGTGCCAGCAGCGCCCCCGAGTCCAAAAACATTCAGTACTTC. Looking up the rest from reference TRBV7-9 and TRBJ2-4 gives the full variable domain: DTGVSQNPRHKITKRGQNVTFRCDPISEHNRLYWYRQTLGQGPEFLTYFQNEAQLEKSRLLSDRFSAERPKGSFSTLEIQRTEQGDSAMYLCASSAPESKNIQYFGAGTRLSVL.

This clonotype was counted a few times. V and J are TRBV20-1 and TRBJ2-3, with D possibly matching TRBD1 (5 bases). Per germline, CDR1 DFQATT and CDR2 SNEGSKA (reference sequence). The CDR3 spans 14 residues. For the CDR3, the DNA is TGCAGCCCGGTAGGGGCACCTGGGTCAGATACGCAGTATTTT. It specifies CSPVGAPGSDTQYF.

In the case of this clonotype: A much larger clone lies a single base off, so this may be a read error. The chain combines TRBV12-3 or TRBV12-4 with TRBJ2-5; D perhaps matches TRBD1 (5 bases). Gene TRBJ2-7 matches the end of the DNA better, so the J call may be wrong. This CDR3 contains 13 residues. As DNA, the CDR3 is TGTGCCAGCAGTCTGACAGCAACCTACGAGCAGTACTTC. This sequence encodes CASSLTATYEQYF.

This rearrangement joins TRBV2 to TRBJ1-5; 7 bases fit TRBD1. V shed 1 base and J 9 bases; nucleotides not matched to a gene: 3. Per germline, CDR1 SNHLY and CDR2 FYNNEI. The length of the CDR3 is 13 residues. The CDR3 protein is CASSEDRGGPQHF. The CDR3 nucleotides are TGTGCCAGCAGTGAAGACAGGGGAGGGCCCCAGCATTTT.

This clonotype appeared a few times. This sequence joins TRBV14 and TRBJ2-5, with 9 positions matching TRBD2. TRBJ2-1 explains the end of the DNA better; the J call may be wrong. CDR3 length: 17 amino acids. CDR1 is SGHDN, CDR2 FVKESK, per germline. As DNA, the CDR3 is TGTGCCAGCAGCCAAGGCAAGGGACTAGCATATGAGAATGAGCAGTTCTTC. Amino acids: CASSQGKGLAYENEQFF.

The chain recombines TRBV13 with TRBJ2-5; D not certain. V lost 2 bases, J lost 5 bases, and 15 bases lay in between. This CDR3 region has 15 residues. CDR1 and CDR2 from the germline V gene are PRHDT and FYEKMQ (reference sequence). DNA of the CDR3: TGTGCCAGCAGCTTACGGGTTTGGGGTCGGGAGACCCAGTACTTC. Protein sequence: CASSLRVWGRETQYF.